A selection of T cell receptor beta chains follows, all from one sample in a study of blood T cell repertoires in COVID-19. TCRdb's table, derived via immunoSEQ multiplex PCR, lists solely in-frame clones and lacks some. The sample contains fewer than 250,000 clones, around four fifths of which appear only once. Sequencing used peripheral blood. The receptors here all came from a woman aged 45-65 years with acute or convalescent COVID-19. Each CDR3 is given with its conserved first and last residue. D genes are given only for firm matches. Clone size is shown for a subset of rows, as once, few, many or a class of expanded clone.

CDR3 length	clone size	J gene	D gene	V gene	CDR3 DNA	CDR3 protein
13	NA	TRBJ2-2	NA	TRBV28	TGTGCCAGCAGTACCCCAGGAACCGGGGAGCTGTTTTTT	CASSTPGTGELFF
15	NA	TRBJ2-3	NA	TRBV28	TGTGCCAGCAGTTTAACCAGGGGCGGCACAGATACGCAGTATTTT	CASSLTRGGTDTQYF
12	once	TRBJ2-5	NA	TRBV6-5	TGTGCCAGCACCCCAGGTGGAGAGACCCAGTACTTC	CASTPGGETQYF
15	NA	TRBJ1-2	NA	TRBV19	TGTGCCAGTAGTATTGAGACAGGCATTCTCTATGGCTACACCTTC	CASSIETGILYGYTF
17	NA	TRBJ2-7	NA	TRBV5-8	TGTGCCAGCAGCTTATGGGGACACCGGACTAGAAATTACGAGCAGTACTTC	CASSLWGHRTRNYEQYF
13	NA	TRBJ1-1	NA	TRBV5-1	TGCGCCAGCAGCTTGGGGGAGTATACTGAAGCTTTCTTT	CASSLGEYTEAFF
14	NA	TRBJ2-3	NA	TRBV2	TGTGCCAGCCGCCTAGCGCATTCCGCAGATACGCAGTATTTT	CASRLAHSADTQYF
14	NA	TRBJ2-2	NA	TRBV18	TGTGCCAGCTTTACAGGACTAAACAGCGGGGAGCTGTTTTTT	CASFTGLNSGELFF
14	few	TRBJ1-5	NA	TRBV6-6	TGTGCCAGCATTCTACAGGGAGGGAATCAGCCCCAGCATTTT	CASILQGGNQPQHF
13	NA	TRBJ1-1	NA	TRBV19	TGTGCCAGTAGGCTGCAGGGAAACACCGAAGCTTTCTTT	CASRLQGNTEAFF
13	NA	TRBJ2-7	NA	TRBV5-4	TGTGCCAGCAGCCCTCTTTATGAGGACGAGCAGTACTTC	CASSPLYEDEQYF
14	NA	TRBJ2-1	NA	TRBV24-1	TGTGCCACCAGTGATTATACAGGGTCCCTAGAGCAGTTCTTC	CATSDYTGSLEQFF
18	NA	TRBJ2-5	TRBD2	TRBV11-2	TGTGCCAGCAGCCACGGACTAGCGGGAACCGCGTTCCAAGAGACCCAGTACTTC	CASSHGLAGTAFQETQYF
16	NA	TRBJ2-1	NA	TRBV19	TGTGCCAGTAGTACCGACGGGGGGCTCTCCTACAATGAGCAGTTCTTC	CASSTDGGLSYNEQFF
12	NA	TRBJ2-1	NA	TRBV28	TGTGCCAGCAGCAGCGGTGGCAATGAGCAGTTCTTC	CASSSGGNEQFF
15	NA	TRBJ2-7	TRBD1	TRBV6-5	TGTGCCAGCAGTTACTCGAACAGGGGGTCCTACGAGCAGTACTTC	CASSYSNRGSYEQYF
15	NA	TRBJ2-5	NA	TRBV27	TGTGCCAGCAGTTTAGAGGGGGTGACGCAAGAGACCCAGTACTTC	CASSLEGVTQETQYF
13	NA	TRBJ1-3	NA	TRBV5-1	TGCGCCAGCAGCTTGGCAGGGTCGGACACCATATATTTT	CASSLAGSDTIYF
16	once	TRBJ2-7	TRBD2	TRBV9	TGTGCCAGCAGCGTAGGGCTAGCGGGGTTCTCCTACGAGCAGTACTTC	CASSVGLAGFSYEQYF
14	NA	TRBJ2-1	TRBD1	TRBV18	TGTGCCAGCTCACCGGGACAGAACTACAATGAGCAGTTCTTC	CASSPGQNYNEQFF
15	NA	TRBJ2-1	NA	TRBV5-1	TGCGCCAGCAGCTTGGACGGGAGCTCCTACAATGAGCAGTTCTTC	CASSLDGSSYNEQFF
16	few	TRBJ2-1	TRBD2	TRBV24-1	TGTGCCACCAGTGATATGACTAGCGGGAGTGTAAATGAGCAGTTCTTC	CATSDMTSGSVNEQFF
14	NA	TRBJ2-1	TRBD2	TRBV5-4	TGTGCCAGCAGCTTGGTGGCGGGAGCCAATGAGCAGTTCTTC	CASSLVAGANEQFF
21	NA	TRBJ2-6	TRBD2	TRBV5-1	TGCGCCAGCAGCCCCCGACTAGCGGGAGCACAGGGGGGCTCTGGGGCCAACGTCCTGACTTTC	CASSPRLAGAQGGSGANVLTF
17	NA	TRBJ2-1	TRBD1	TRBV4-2	TGTGCCAGCAGCCAAGTTTCGGGACAGGGGCACCTCAATGAGCAGTTCTTC	CASSQVSGQGHLNEQFF
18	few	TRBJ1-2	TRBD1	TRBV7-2	TGTGCCAGCAGCTTTAGGGCAGGGGGCGCTTCGGCTAACTATGGCTACACCTTC	CASSFRAGGASANYGYTF
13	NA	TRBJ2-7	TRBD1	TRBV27	TGTGCCAGCAGGGGGACAGCAACCTACGAGCAGTACTTC	CASRGTATYEQYF
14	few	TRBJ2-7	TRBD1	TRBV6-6	TGTGCCAGCAGTGGGACAGCGAAATCCTACGAGCAGTACTTC	CASSGTAKSYEQYF
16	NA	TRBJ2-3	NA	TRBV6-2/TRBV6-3	TGTGCCAGCAGCCCAAACCCGCGGACAGCCACAGATACGCAGTATTTT	CASSPNPRTATDTQYF
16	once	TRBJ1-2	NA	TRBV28	TGTGCCAGCAGTTTCACTAATCATAACCCGCGACCAGGCTACACCTTC	CASSFTNHNPRPGYTF
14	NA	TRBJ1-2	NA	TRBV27	TGTGCCAGCAGCCCGGGGGGGGCTAGCTATGGCTACACCTTC	CASSPGGASYGYTF
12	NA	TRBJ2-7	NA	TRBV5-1	TGCGCCAGCAGCTTAAACACCTACGAGCAGTACTTC	CASSLNTYEQYF
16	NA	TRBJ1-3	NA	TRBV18	TGTGCCAGCTCACCCGATCCCCCCGGAGCTGGAAACACCATATATTTT	CASSPDPPGAGNTIYF
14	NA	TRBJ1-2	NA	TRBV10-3	TGTGCCATCAGTGAGGAGGGGGAGGGCTATGGCTACACCTTC	CAISEEGEGYGYTF
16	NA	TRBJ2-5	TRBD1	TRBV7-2	TGTGCCAGCAGTCAGGGGACAGGGGACCACGGGGAGACCCAGTACTTC	CASSQGTGDHGETQYF
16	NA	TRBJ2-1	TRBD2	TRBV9	TGTGCCAGCAGCGTAGTGGGAGCGGGAGCAAACAATGAGCAGTTCTTC	CASSVVGAGANNEQFF
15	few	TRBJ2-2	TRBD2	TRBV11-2	TGTGCCAGCAGCCCCGCTGCGGGAGTCACCGGGGAGCTGTTTTTT	CASSPAAGVTGELFF